This T cell receptor (beta chain) is from a study of blood T cell repertoires in COVID-19. Across the whole study: PBMCs, B-cell-depleted T cells, or T cells provided the cDNA or gDNA that made up the material.

Authors' processing steps: Nucleated cell number was recorded as an estimate derived from reference gene primer amplification. Profiling relied on immunoSEQ multiplex PCR, and the TCRdb table lists in-frame clones only, not all of them. V, J and clone size reflect that table, while D and trimming were determined from the DNA. Seen here are 100,000 to 150,000 clones, approximately 88% observed once, and the top ten hold 10% to 13%. CDR3 size: 15 residues. Germline V lookup: CDR1 SGHTS, CDR2 YDEGEE. Trimming cost V 6 bases and J 3 bases; bases outside gene matches: 9. The chain carries TRBV5-8 and TRBJ1-2; TRBD1 matches at 9 bases. The TCR was taken from a man in his fifties or sixties with acute or convalescent COVID-19. Sequencing input: peripheral blood. CDR3 in DNA: TGTGCCAGCAACTTTTTAGACAGGGGGGACTATGGCTACACCTTC. This translates into CASNFLDRGDYGYTF.